The 27 T cell receptor beta chains below were found in one sample sequenced in a study of T-cell memory formation after mild COVID-19. TCRdb reanalysed the 5' RACE reads using MiXCR and keeps one entry per CDR3 protein. The data contain about 430,000 distinct CDR3 sequences, approximately 25% of them singletons. The sequenced material came from PBMCs or a T cell subset sorted from them (not recorded which). These receptors all come from an adult woman who had mild COVID-19 (a few samples of this study predate the infection). Cell type and time point are not known.

This clonotype was observed a few times. This sequence joins TRBV7-2 and TRBJ2-1; 9 nucleotides line up with TRBD2. Trimming cost V 1 base and J 9 bases; bases outside gene matches: 1. The V gene's germline CDR1 is SGHTA and CDR2 FQGNSA. This CDR3 comprises 13 residues. The CDR3 bases are TGTGCCAGCAGCTTAGGCGGGAGGGGTGAGCAGTTCTTC. The encoded protein is CASSLGGRGEQFF.

The chain is built from TRBV19 and TRBJ2-3; D possibly corresponds to TRBD2 (6 bases). This CDR3 has 16 amino acids. Germline V gives CDR1 LNHDA, CDR2 SQIVND (reference sequence). V was pared by 1 base and J by 1 base, with 12 bases between. CDR3 sequence: CASSIAGTPGTDTQYF. The CDR3 coding sequence is TGTGCCAGTAGTATAGCGGGGACTCCAGGCACAGATACGCAGTATTTT. Drawing the rest from reference TRBV19 and TRBJ2-3, the complete variable domain is DGGITQSPKYLFRKEGQNVTLSCEQNLNHDAMYWYRQDPGQGLRLIYYSQIVNDFQKGDIAEGYSVSREKKESFPLTVTSAQKNPTAFYLCASSIAGTPGTDTQYFGPGTRLTVL.

This chain uses TRBV7-9 with TRBJ2-2; D is uncertain. Germline lookup yields CDR1 SEHNR and CDR2 FQNEAQ (reference sequence). This CDR3 comprises 16 residues. V gave up 6 bases and J gave up 3 bases, with 17 bases separating them. This chain's CDR3 is CASRYHWKLDTGELFF. Written as DNA, the CDR3 is TGTGCCAGCAGATATCATTGGAAATTGGACACCGGGGAGCTGTTTTTT.

The chain couples TRBV12-3 or TRBV12-4 to TRBJ2-1; 9 nucleotides agree with TRBD2. The ends lost 6 bases at V and 0 bases at J; junction bases unmatched: 6. The length of the CDR3 is 16 residues. The CDR3 DNA sequence: TGTGCCAGCAGCAAGACTAGCGGTGGCTCCTACAATGAGCAGTTCTTC. Translating it yields CASSKTSGGSYNEQFF.

In this sample, this clonotype turned up many times. V and J are TRBV29-1 and TRBJ2-1, with 12 bases fitting TRBD2. The CDR3 runs to 15 residues. Per the germline V gene, CDR1 is SQVTM and CDR2 is ANQGSEA. V lost 1 base and J lost 3; bases outside the gene matches: 1. CDR3 coding DNA: TGCAGCGTTGAAGGGGGACTAGCGGGCTACAATGAGCAGTTCTTC. It translates to CSVEGGLAGYNEQFF.

The chain joins TRBV29-1 to TRBJ2-2; a possible D gene is TRBD1 (6 bases). CDR1 is SQVTM and CDR2 is ANQGSEA in the germline V gene. The CDR3 length is 15 residues. V was cut by 0 bases and J by 1 base, with 9 bases left in between. The CDR3 sequence: CSVEDGQKNTGELFF. The CDR3 bases are TGCAGCGTTGAAGATGGACAGAAGAACACCGGGGAGCTGTTTTTT.

V gene TRBV7-9 combines with J gene TRBJ1-2; D call uncertain. Trimming stripped 4 bases from V and 2 bases from J, with 11 bases between. The germline V gene encodes CDR1 SEHNR and CDR2 FQNEAQ (reference sequence). CDR3 length: 14 amino acids. In DNA form, the CDR3 reads TGTGCCAGCAGCTACGCCGGGATGAACTATGGCTACACCTTC. Its translation: CASSYAGMNYGYTF.

Written as DNA, the CDR3 is TGCGCCAGCAGCTCTCGAGAAGGGACAGGGGAACTCTCTGGGGCCAACGTCCTGACTTTC. It encodes CASSSREGTGELSGANVLTF. This chain links TRBV4-3 with TRBJ2-6; TRBD1 matches at 10 bases. CDR1 is LGHNA and CDR2 is YSLEER in the germline V gene. This CDR3 spans 20 amino acids. V was pared by 5 bases and J by 0 bases, with 13 bases of the junction left unmatched.

The chain joins TRBV5-1 to TRBJ2-5; 9 nucleotides line up with TRBD2. The CDR3 is made up of 16 amino acids. Trimming took 1 base from V and 4 from J; bases not matched to a gene: 8. Germline V gene lookup returns CDR1 SGHRS and CDR2 YFSETQ. The CDR3 nucleotides read TGCGCCAGCAGCTTGTTGCGGGAGGGCGGACGAGAGACCCAGTACTTC. Protein sequence: CASSLLREGGRETQYF. The variable domain in full, with the rest retrieved from reference TRBV5-1 and TRBJ2-5, is KAGVTQTPRYLIKTRGQQVTLSCSPISGHRSVSWYQQTPGQGLQFLFEYFSETQRNKGNFPGRFSGRQFSNSRSEMNVSTLELGDSALYLCASSLLREGGRETQYFGPGTRLLVL.

J is TRBJ2-2 and V is TRBV6-5; D is ambiguous. Germline CDR1 and CDR2: MNHEY and SVGAGI. Trimming took 6 bases from V and 5 from J, leaving 7 bases between them. The CDR3 length is 12 residues. The chain's CDR3 is CASRPPTGELFF. The DNA for the CDR3 is TGTGCCAGCAGGCCTCCTACCGGGGAGCTGTTTTTT.

The chain combines TRBV14 with TRBJ1-1; maybe TRBD1 (5 bases). Between the trimmed V and J ends, which lost 5 bases and 5 bases, there was a span of 18 bases. The germline gives CDR1 SGHDN, CDR2 FVKESK. This CDR3 spans 15 amino acids. The DNA of the CDR3 is TGTGCCAGCAGCGGGAAGGGGCCTTGGGGGACTGAAGCTTTCTTT. Translation: CASSGKGPWGTEAFF.

The CDR3 spells CAISEEGSYNSPLHF. The CDR3 coding sequence is TGTGCCATCAGCGAGGAGGGCTCCTATAATTCACCCCTCCACTTT. The chain employs TRBV10-3 and TRBJ1-6; D not certain. V was shortened by 6 bases and J by 0 bases, with 9 bases between the two germline ends. This CDR3 has 15 residues. Germline CDR1 ENHRY, CDR2 SYGVKD.

Only a few counts were recorded for this clonotype. The V and J genes are TRBV9 and TRBJ2-1; no clear D. Trimming removed 4 bases from V and 9 bases from J, with 11 bases in between. Germline V lookup: CDR1 SGDLS, CDR2 YYNGEE. This CDR3 has 12 residues. Here the CDR3 DNA reads TGTGCCAGCAGCCCTCAGTGGGGTGAGCAGTTCTTC. Protein product: CASSPQWGEQFF.

This sequence joins TRBV5-1 and TRBJ1-1; perhaps TRBD1 as D (6 bases). CDR3 size: 14 residues. Per germline, CDR1 SGHRS and CDR2 YFSETQ. The V end lost 0 bases, the J end lost 3 bases, and 9 bases lay between the germline ends. CDR3 loop: CASSLVAGDTEAFF. As DNA, the CDR3 is TGCGCCAGCAGCTTGGTCGCAGGGGACACTGAAGCTTTCTTT.

The CDR3 sequence is CASNRDGYGYTF. CDR3 coding DNA: TGTGCCAGCAACCGGGACGGCTATGGCTACACCTTC. The chain uses TRBV5-6 and TRBJ1-2; possibly TRBD1 for D (5 bases). In germline, CDR1 is SGHDT, CDR2 YYEEEE. The CDR3 is 12 amino acids. V was cut by 6 bases and J by 4 bases, with 10 bases left in between.

The V call is TRBV3-1, the J call TRBJ2-1, with TRBD2 as a possible D gene (5 bases). This CDR3 spans 12 amino acids. Germline V gene lookup returns CDR1 LGHDT and CDR2 YNNKEL (reference sequence). Trimming removed 0 bases from V and 13 bases from J, with 10 bases in between. The CDR3 region has the DNA TGTGCCAGCAGCCAAGACCGGGCGGGTCAGTTCTTC. Its protein product is CASSQDRAGQFF.

The chain recombines TRBV12-3 or TRBV12-4 with TRBJ2-3; TRBD2 matches 8 bases. This CDR3 is 15 amino acids long. Trimming removed 7 bases from V and 7 bases from J; junction bases left unmatched: 13. Written as DNA, the CDR3 is TGTGCCAGCACCCCAGAGGGGACTAGAGGAAATACGCAGTATTTT. Its translation is CASTPEGTRGNTQYF.

This clonotype has ten or more counts. The rearrangement links TRBV7-9 to TRBJ2-1, with D perhaps matching TRBD2 (5 bases). The CDR3 loop spans 15 amino acids. Germline V CDR1 and CDR2: SEHNR, FQNEAQ (reference sequence). Trimming stripped 0 bases from V and 8 bases from J, with 14 bases between. The CDR3 nucleotides are TGTGCCAGCAGCTTAGCACTCCGAGGGAACCATGAGCAGTTCTTC. It is translated as CASSLALRGNHEQFF.

This clonotype was recorded a few times. The chain recombines TRBV21-1 with TRBJ2-1. TRBV21-1 is classified as a pseudogene. The CDR3 consists of 15 residues. The CDR3 DNA sequence: TGTGCCAGCAGCCTTGGGGTGGGATTCTACAATGAGCAGTTCTTC. Protein product: CASSLGVGFYNEQFF.

This clonotype has only a few counts. The chain joins TRBV5-1 to TRBJ1-1; D is unclear. The V gene's germline CDR1 is SGHRS and CDR2 YFSETQ. The CDR3 consists of 12 residues. V was clipped by 3 bases and J by 6 bases, with 9 bases between them. DNA for the CDR3: TGCGCCAGCAGCTCGGGAGAAGCTGAAGCTTTCTTT. This encodes CASSSGEAEAFF.

This clonotype was detected many times. The chain joins TRBV5-1 to TRBJ2-1; 12 bases fit TRBD2. Germline trimming cut 5 bases from V and 5 bases from J; bases unmatched to any gene: 2. The germline V gene has CDR1 SGHRS and CDR2 YFSETQ. The CDR3 spans 14 residues. This chain's CDR3 is CASRLAGGNNEQFF. In DNA form, the CDR3 reads TGCGCCAGCAGACTAGCGGGAGGTAACAATGAGCAGTTCTTC.

This clonotype was counted ten times or more. The V call is TRBV27, the J call TRBJ2-7; TRBD2 agrees at 7 bases. Losses at the gene ends were 8 bases for V and 0 bases for J; bases not matched to a gene: 7. The CDR3 length is 14 residues. From germline, CDR1 is MNHEY and CDR2 SMNVEV (reference sequence). The CDR3 DNA reads as TGTGCCAGCCGAGCGGGGAGCACCTCCTACGAGCAGTACTTC. As protein: CASRAGSTSYEQYF.

This clonotype was detected a few times. This chain links TRBV4-1 with TRBJ2-7; 9 nucleotides match TRBD1. The length of the CDR3 is 16 residues. With 3 bases clipped from V and 2 bases from J, the junction kept 8 bases outside the gene matches. Germline values: CDR1 MGHRA, CDR2 YSYEKL. CDR3: CASSHLDRGPPYEQYF. Written as DNA, the CDR3 is TGCGCCAGCAGCCACCTGGACAGGGGACCCCCCTACGAGCAGTACTTC.

This chain joins TRBV6-5 and TRBJ1-4; the D is unclear. Germline CDR1 MNHEY, CDR2 SVGAGI. Trimming left V 0 bases short and J 4 bases short, with 9 bases between. The CDR3 runs 15 residues. The CDR3 nucleotides read TGTGCCAGCAGTTACTCGGGCAGGAGTAATGAAAAACTGTTTTTT. Translated: CASSYSGRSNEKLFF.

This clonotype was observed a few times. This chain links TRBV27 with TRBJ1-2; 10 bases are shared with TRBD1. CDR3 length equals 17 residues. Losses at the gene ends were 0 bases for V and 8 bases for J; bases not matched to a gene: 12. Germline CDR1 and CDR2: MNHEY and SMNVEV (reference sequence). The CDR3 protein is CASSLSPGTGELGGYTF. CDR3 bases: TGTGCCAGCAGTTTATCTCCCGGGACAGGGGAATTAGGCGGCTACACCTTC.

The J gene is TRBJ2-3, the V gene TRBV23-1; 9 bases are shared with TRBD1. TRBV23-1 belongs to the ORF category, with a function that is uncertain. Losses at the gene ends were 3 bases for V and 4 bases for J; bases not matched to a gene: 8. The CDR3 length is 16 residues. CDR3 DNA sequence: TGCGCCAGCAGTCACCTCGGGACAGGGAGGTCAGATACGCAGTATTTT. Protein: CASSHLGTGRSDTQYF.

In this sample, this clonotype turned up a few times. The rearrangement uses TRBV27 and TRBJ1-1; 9 bases line up with TRBD1. With V trimmed by 6 bases and J by 12 bases, 11 bases remained unmatched. The CDR3 has 13 amino acids. Per the germline V gene, CDR1 is MNHEY and CDR2 is SMNVEV (reference sequence). CDR3 bases: TGTGCCAGCAGGCCCCTGGGACAGGGAGGATCTTTCTTT. Its protein is CASRPLGQGGSFF.